A single sample is the source of the 21 T cell receptor beta chains below, sequenced in a study of T-cell memory formation after mild COVID-19. MiXCR was run by TCRdb on the 5' RACE reads, yielding one entry per CDR3 protein. The sample has hundreds of thousands of distinct CDR3 sequences; roughly 20% are singletons. The sequenced sample consisted of PBMCs or a T cell subset sorted from them (not recorded which). The origin of the receptors is an adult woman who had mild COVID-19 (a few samples of this study predate the infection). Cell type and time point are not known.

J is TRBJ2-3 and V is TRBV5-4; 8 bases line up with TRBD2. CDR3 length: 16 residues. Germline V gene data show CDR1 as SGHNT and CDR2 as YYREEE (reference sequence). The V gene end was trimmed by 2 bases and the J gene end by 0 bases; junction bases not matched to a gene: 5. The CDR3 reads CASSLLERGSTDTQYF. The CDR3 region has the DNA TGTGCCAGCAGCTTATTGGAGCGGGGGAGCACAGATACGCAGTATTTT.

This clonotype was seen more than once but under ten times. The CDR3 reads CSVGEGREKLFF. DNA of the CDR3: TGCAGCGTTGGGGAGGGACGTGAAAAACTGTTTTTT. The chain has TRBV29-1 and TRBJ1-4; TRBD1 might be the D (5 bases). V was trimmed by 4 bases and J by 7 bases, leaving 10 bases between them. The CDR3 extends over 12 amino acids. Germline-derived CDR1 and CDR2 are SQVTM and ANQGSEA.

The sample holds many counts of this clonotype. The chain employs TRBV20-1 and TRBJ1-1; 7 nucleotides align to TRBD1. CDR1 is DFQATT, CDR2 SNEGSKA, per germline (reference sequence). The CDR3 is 21 amino acids. Trimming took 3 bases from V and 0 from J; bases not matched to a gene: 25. CDR3: CSARHSNRYRDSRTMNTEAFF. The CDR3 DNA sequence: TGCAGTGCTAGGCACAGTAATCGTTACCGGGACAGCCGGACCATGAACACTGAAGCTTTCTTT.

The genes are TRBV15 and TRBJ2-7; tentatively, D is TRBD1 or TRBD2 (5 bases each). Trimming removed 5 bases at V and 6 bases at J, with 14 bases between. Germline loops: CDR1 LNHNV, CDR2 YYDKDF (reference sequence). This CDR3 has 13 residues. The CDR3 is CATSSGSVGEQYF. CDR3 nucleotide sequence: TGTGCCACCAGCTCAGGGAGCGTGGGCGAGCAGTACTTC.

The CDR3 spells CASSPFPRGGRNSPLHF. CDR3 sequence (DNA): TGTGCCAGCAGCCCCTTTCCGCGGGGGGGCAGGAATTCACCCCTCCACTTT. The V call is TRBV7-6, the J call TRBJ1-6; perhaps TRBD1 as D (6 bases). V was clipped by 5 bases and J by 7 bases, with 21 bases between them. This CDR3 has 17 residues. Germline loops: CDR1 SGHVS, CDR2 FNYEAQ.

This chain uses TRBV5-1 with TRBJ2-7; tentatively, D is TRBD2 (6 bases). The CDR3 length is 13 residues. Germline V gene sequence: CDR1 SGHRS, CDR2 YFSETQ. V lost 6 bases to trimming and J lost 2 bases, with 12 bases between them. CDR3 loop: CASKGGIAYEQYF. The CDR3 DNA reads TGCGCCAGCAAAGGAGGGATCGCCTACGAGCAGTACTTC.

V gene TRBV15 combines with J gene TRBJ1-1, with 7 bases that match TRBD1. The J segment lost 3 bases and the V segment lost 7 bases, leaving 11 bases of the junction unmatched. Germline V gene lookup returns CDR1 LNHNV and CDR2 YYDKDF (reference sequence). The CDR3 loop spans 15 amino acids. CDR3 DNA sequence: TGTGCCACCATTCCGGCAGGGGGGCTTTACACTGAAGCTTTCTTT. Translated: CATIPAGGLYTEAFF.

This clonotype was seen more than once but under ten times. This chain joins TRBV6-5 and TRBJ2-3, with TRBD2 matching 7 bases. The V gene end was trimmed by 7 bases and the J gene end by 2 bases; junction bases not matched to a gene: 6. The CDR3 loop spans 14 amino acids. Germline CDR1 MNHEY, CDR2 SVGAGI. The CDR3: CASKLATATDTQYF. The CDR3 DNA follows: TGTGCCAGCAAACTAGCGACCGCCACAGATACGCAGTATTTT.

The chain has TRBV29-1 and TRBJ2-3; perhaps TRBD2 as D (5 bases). Germline lookup yields CDR1 SQVTM and CDR2 ANQGSEA. The CDR3 runs to 14 residues. V was pared by 5 bases and J by 6 bases, with 18 bases between. CDR3 protein: CSVLAGAERDTQYF. The CDR3 DNA is TGCAGCGTTCTCGCGGGCGCTGAAAGGGATACGCAGTATTTT.

The chain has TRBV2 and TRBJ1-1; 8 positions match TRBD1. Germline CDR1 and CDR2: SNHLY and FYNNEI. V gave up 6 bases and J gave up 6 bases; unmatched junction bases: 21. This CDR3 comprises 18 residues. CDR3 residues: CASSSLKDRDWSKAEAFF. The CDR3 bases are TGTGCCAGCAGCAGCCTAAAGGACAGGGATTGGAGTAAGGCTGAAGCTTTCTTT.

The V call is TRBV12-3 or TRBV12-4, the J call TRBJ2-7; TRBD2 matches at 7 bases. Trimming removed 6 bases from V and 5 bases from J; junction bases left unmatched: 4. CDR3 size: 12 residues. CDR3 amino acids: CASRGGTNEQYF. In DNA, the CDR3 is TGTGCCAGCAGGGGGGGGACTAACGAGCAGTACTTC.

The V and J genes are TRBV12-3 or TRBV12-4 and TRBJ1-5; no reliable D call. The CDR3 covers 16 residues. Trimming took 3 bases from V and 1 from J, leaving 13 bases between them. CDR3 sequence reads: CASSFTDRASNQPQHF. Written as DNA, the CDR3 is TGTGCCAGCAGTTTCACAGATCGGGCAAGCAATCAGCCCCAGCATTTT.

The table lists this clonotype with a few counts. The chain recombines TRBV7-9 with TRBJ2-3; D possibly uses TRBD1 or TRBD2 (6 bases each). The CDR3 sequence is 15 residues long. The V end was cut by 3 bases, the J end by 6 bases, with 16 bases between. CDR1 is SEHNR, CDR2 FQNEAQ, per germline (reference sequence). CDR3 DNA sequence: TGTGCCAGCAGCTTTCGGGAAAGGGGGGTTGATACGCAGTATTTT. Encoded protein: CASSFRERGVDTQYF.

The chain couples TRBV4-3 to TRBJ2-1, with 7 bases matching TRBD2. Germline V CDR1 and CDR2: LGHNA, YSLEER. This CDR3 comprises 16 residues. With 2 bases clipped from V and 8 bases from J, the junction kept 12 bases outside the gene matches. CDR3: CASSQLTSSLWDEQFF. CDR3 bases: TGCGCCAGCAGCCAACTGACTAGCTCCCTGTGGGATGAGCAGTTCTTC.

The gene calls are TRBV12-3 or TRBV12-4 and TRBJ2-7; D gene unclear. V was trimmed by 6 bases and J by 2 bases, leaving 14 bases between them. This CDR3 is built from 14 residues. The CDR3: CASSTGVVTYEQYF. The DNA for the CDR3 is TGTGCCAGCAGCACTGGGGTGGTTACCTACGAGCAGTACTTC.

This clonotype was detected many times. The chain carries TRBV7-9 and TRBJ2-7, with 7 bases lining up with TRBD1. The ends lost 5 bases at V and 0 bases at J; junction bases unmatched: 4. This CDR3 is 14 amino acids long. Per germline, CDR1 SEHNR and CDR2 FQNEAQ (reference sequence). The DNA of the CDR3 is TGTGCCAGCAGCACTGGGACAGCCTCCTACGAGCAGTACTTC. It codes for CASSTGTASYEQYF.

The chain joins TRBV6-6 to TRBJ2-2; the match to TRBD1 covers 8 bases. This CDR3 region has 14 residues. Germline V gives CDR1 MNHNY, CDR2 SVGAGI (reference sequence). Germline trimming cut 6 bases from V and 7 bases from J; bases unmatched to any gene: 7. In DNA form, the CDR3 reads TGTGCCAGCAGAAGGACAGGGTACGGCGGGGAGCTGTTTTTT. Translated: CASRRTGYGGELFF.

This chain links TRBV7-9 with TRBJ1-2; D is ambiguous. CDR1 and CDR2 from the germline V gene are SEHNR and FQNEAQ (reference sequence). With 3 bases removed from V and 5 bases from J, the gap between germline ends came to 13 bases. This CDR3 is built from 14 residues. DNA for the CDR3: TGTGCCAGCAGCTTTAAGGGCCTTGGGTATGGCTACACCTTC. This gives the protein CASSFKGLGYGYTF.

This clonotype was recorded a few times. The gene calls are TRBV29-1 and TRBJ1-6; D gene ambiguous. This CDR3 is built from 13 residues. V lost 7 bases to trimming and J lost 7 bases, with 14 bases between them. Germline V gives CDR1 SQVTM, CDR2 ANQGSEA. As DNA, the CDR3 is TGCAGCGCCCGAATGAGGCGAAATTCACCCCTCCACTTT. Protein: CSARMRRNSPLHF. The full variable domain, with the rest looked up from reference TRBV29-1 and TRBJ1-6, is SAVISQKPSRDICQRGTSLTIQCQVDSQVTMMFWYRQQPGQSLTLIATANQGSEATYESGFVIDKFPISRPNLTFSTLTVSNMSPEDSSIYLCSARMRRNSPLHFGNGTRLTVT.

This clonotype turned up a few times. As DNA, the CDR3 is TGTGCCAGCAGTAAGGCGAGTACCTACGAGCAGTACTTC. Translated, it gives CASSKASTYEQYF. The V call is TRBV6-5, the J call TRBJ2-7; D call uncertain. The CDR3 has 13 residues. V lost 5 bases and J 2 bases, leaving 10 bases between the germline ends. Germline V gives CDR1 MNHEY, CDR2 SVGAGI.

The V gene is TRBV5-1, the J gene TRBJ1-2; possibly TRBD1 for D (6 bases). CDR1 SGHRS and CDR2 YFSETQ come from the germline V gene. With 3 bases removed from V and 3 bases from J, the gap between germline ends came to 15 bases. The CDR3 is made up of 15 amino acids. The CDR3 spells CASSWLRAGDYGYTF. DNA for the CDR3: TGCGCCAGCAGCTGGCTCCGGGCAGGGGACTATGGCTACACCTTC. Using reference TRBV5-1 and TRBJ1-2 for the parts outside the CDR3, the full variable domain is KAGVTQTPRYLIKTRGQQVTLSCSPISGHRSVSWYQQTPGQGLQFLFEYFSETQRNKGNFPGRFSGRQFSNSRSEMNVSTLELGDSALYLCASSWLRAGDYGYTFGSGTRLTVV.